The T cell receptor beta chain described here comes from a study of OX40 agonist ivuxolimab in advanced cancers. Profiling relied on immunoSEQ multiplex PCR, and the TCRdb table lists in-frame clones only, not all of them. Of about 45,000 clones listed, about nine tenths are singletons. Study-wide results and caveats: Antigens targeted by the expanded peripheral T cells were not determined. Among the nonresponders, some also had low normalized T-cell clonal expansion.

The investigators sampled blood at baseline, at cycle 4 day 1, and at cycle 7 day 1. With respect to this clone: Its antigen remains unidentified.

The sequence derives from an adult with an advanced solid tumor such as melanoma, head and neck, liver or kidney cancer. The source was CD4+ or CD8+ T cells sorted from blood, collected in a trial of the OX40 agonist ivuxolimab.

The CDR3 is CASSPLSGSGRGTDTQYF. The CDR3 region has the DNA TGTGCCAGCAGTCCTTTGTCGGGTAGCGGGAGGGGAACAGATACGCAGTATTTT. The V call is TRBV27, the J call TRBJ2-3, with 11 bases that match TRBD2. The germline CDR1 and CDR2 sequences are MNHEY and SMNVEV (reference sequence). The CDR3 length is 18 residues. V was pared by 5 bases and J by 3 bases, with 13 bases of the junction left unmatched.